This T cell receptor beta chain was obtained from a study of blood T cell repertoires in COVID-19. About the study: The United States, Italy and Spain were the sources of the acute and convalescent COVID-19 samples.

Profiled with immunoSEQ multiplex PCR; TCRdb holds only in-frame clones, not every one. The sample includes 130,000 to 150,000 clones, around 87% of them seen just once. The V gene's germline CDR1 is MNHEY and CDR2 SVGAGI. This CDR3 region has 13 residues. V was trimmed by 7 bases and J by 4 bases, leaving 13 bases between them. This TCR derives from a woman aged 50 to 60 with active or convalescent COVID-19. Input material: peripheral blood. This chain links TRBV6-5 with TRBJ1-2; D unresolved. CDR3 protein: CASMRAVSYGYTF. CDR3 DNA: TGTGCCAGCATGAGGGCAGTTTCCTATGGCTACACCTTC.